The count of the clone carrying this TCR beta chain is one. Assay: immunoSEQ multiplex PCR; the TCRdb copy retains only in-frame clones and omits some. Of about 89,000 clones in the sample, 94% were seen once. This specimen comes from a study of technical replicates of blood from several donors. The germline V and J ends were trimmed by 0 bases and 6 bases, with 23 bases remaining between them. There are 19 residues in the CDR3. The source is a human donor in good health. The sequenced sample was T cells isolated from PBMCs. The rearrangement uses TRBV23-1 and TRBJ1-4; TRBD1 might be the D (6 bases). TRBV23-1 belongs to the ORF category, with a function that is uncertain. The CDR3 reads CASSQSRDILNRGDEKLFF. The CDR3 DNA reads TGCGCCAGCAGTCAATCTCGGGACATTCTTAACCGGGGGGATGAAAAACTGTTTTTT.